This T cell receptor beta chain was sequenced in a study of T-cell memory formation after mild COVID-19. TCRdb ran MiXCR on the 5' RACE reads and lists one entry per CDR3 protein. This table holds roughly 300,000 distinct CDR3 sequences, roughly an eighth found once. CDR3 length: 14 amino acids. Germline V gene sequence: CDR1 SGHRS, CDR2 YFSETQ. V shed 3 bases, J shed 7 bases, and the junction held 6 bases outside the gene matches. The sequencing input was PBMCs or a T cell subset sorted from them (not recorded which). The TCR comes from a man aged 18 to 30 who had mild COVID-19 (a few samples of this study predate the infection). Cell type and time point are not known. The chain couples TRBV5-1 to TRBJ2-2; TRBD1 agrees at 7 bases. The CDR3 bases are TGCGCCAGCAGCTGGGGACAGCCCGGCGGGGAGCTGTTTTTT. This codes for CASSWGQPGGELFF.